This T cell receptor (beta chain) was retrieved from a study of early T cells in non-severe SARS-CoV-2 infection. About the study: Chains were not paired, and sequencing was done on bulk RNA from unsorted whole blood.

As part of library construction, unique molecular identifiers were attached to individual cDNA molecules. TCRdb processed the 5' RACE reads anew with MiXCR; each CDR3 protein has one entry. This table holds some 67,000 distinct CDR3 sequences, under 15% found once. This clonotype came up many times. Its antigen is as yet unknown. Regarding the study as a whole: Reliance on VDJdb matching favored anti-spike CD8 responses; private and CD4 specificities were missed.

Germline CDR1 and CDR2: SGHRS and YFSETQ. V was clipped by 0 bases and J by 1 base, with 7 bases between them. This CDR3 is built from 15 residues. J is TRBJ2-2 and V is TRBV5-1, with D hard to call. This sequence was found in an adult who was a healthcare worker with PCR-confirmed SARS-CoV-2 infection or an uninfected control (not recorded which). Source material: whole blood. Here the CDR3 DNA reads TGCGCCAGCAGCTTGGCGGCAGTGAACACCGGGGAGCTGTTTTTT. Translated: CASSLAAVNTGELFF.